This entry is about one T cell receptor beta chain. The sample holds a few counts of this clonotype. Its antigen target is currently unknown. The input lacks base qualities; no much larger clone sits a single base away. Read against the paper, the sample's time point label means: patch test 3, about 24 weeks after DPC sensitization. In light of the paper, this sample's treatment or condition label describes: therapeutic diphenylcyclopropenone sensitization with weekly scalp DPC. Blood at each patch-test visit was drawn before the patch test was applied. Eligible patients were aged 18 to 70, diagnosed with alopecia, deemed suitable for DPC therapy, and excluded if pregnant. Total RNA was extracted from unfractionated whole blood collected in Tempus Blood RNA tubes. The data are from a study of human T cells and chemical hapten exposure (dated by TCRdb to 2020 to 2022). Background on the whole study: For sensitization, 2% DPC in acetone was applied to a roughly 2 cm by roughly 2 cm area of upper inner arm skin. Throughout the roughly 23-week study period, patients were also given weekly therapeutic DPC doses on the scalp. Patch testing was done on the upper back using Finn chambers containing 0.01% DPC, and results were scored after 6 days according to International Contact Dermatitis Research Group standards. Most of the patients in the cohort were female, and the cohort covered alopecia areata with under or over 50% scalp involvement, alopecia totalis and alopecia universalis. The libraries were sequenced as a pool, and the TCR yield per sample differed mostly because of small variations in library volumes within the pool. This study followed changes in the peripheral blood TCR repertoire in vivo during primary and secondary sensitization of alopecia patients to the hapten diphenylcyclopropenone (DPC). Blood was sampled from patients pre-sensitization (week 0) and at 2, 6 and about 24 weeks after DPC sensitization. Blood for TCR sequencing was provided by twenty-nine alopecia patients at one to four time points (pre-sensitization, 2, 6 and 24 weeks). What the authors observed across the whole study: Significantly more large CDR3 similarity clusters were formed by expanded TCRs than by pre-sensitization or healthy control sets, consistent with antigen-driven responses. Repeated subsampling changed both the strength of the expansion versus patch-test correlation and the threshold at which that correlation became significant. Because every patient had alopecia, a presumed autoimmune disease, the patients' immune response might differ from that of healthy individuals. Patch test score correlated positively with the number of PT1 expanded TCRs, reaching significance at thresholds 8, 16 and 32 but not at 4. The number of TCRs above 1 in 1000 frequency did not change with DPC sensitization; there was no evidence of global repertoire structure alterations.

Library preparation employed RACE. For sequencing, a NextSeq 500 was employed. During library preparation, unique molecular identifiers were attached to individual cDNA molecules so that TCRs could be counted quantitatively and reproducibly. Both TCR alpha and TCR beta chains were sequenced from each blood RNA sample. The study's processing was this. A median of approximately 100,000 TCRs per sample was observed, with a range of about 20,000 to 750,000. V, J and CDR3 annotation of the TCR reads was carried out using the Decombinator software suite. For PS versus PT1 abundance plots, all samples were subsampled to the same number of TCRs (28,000). Expanded TCRs were defined as absent before sensitization and observed at least eight times at the 2-week time point. Starting from the raw public reads, TCRdb applied fastp trimming at Q25, assembled clones with MiXCR and retained in-frame beta chains. One record per CDR3 amino acid sequence lists the most common genes and DNA. These V and J calls are TCRdb output, not the study's own analysis. The sample table contains roughly 97,000 distinct CDR3 sequences; only one count was recorded for around a quarter of them. In total, the top ten clones hold 10% of the sample.

Its CDR3 holds 18 amino acids, cysteine through phenylalanine. Only the CDR3 DNA is retained, 54 bases long and in frame from the first base. Based on the germline V gene, the CDR1 and CDR2 sequences are MNHEY and SVGAGI. The germline V end is reduced by 6 bases and the J end by 2 bases; junction bases left unmatched: 11. Here the chain combines TRBV6-5 and TRBJ2-2; 11 central bases correspond to TRBD2. This clonotype was sampled from a middle-aged man with alopecia areata. Some clones in this sample may be carry-over from other donors' samples. The sequencing here drew on whole blood, taken in connection with sensitization to the hapten diphenylcyclopropenone (DPC). In nucleotide form, the sequence is TGTGCCAGCAGGCACCCCCAACTAGCGGGGGTAAACACCGGGGAGCTGTTTTTT. Its protein product is CASRHPQLAGVNTGELFF.